Below, 11 T cell receptor beta chains from the same sample are listed, as sequenced in a study of blood T cell repertoires in COVID-19. Here immunoSEQ multiplex PCR was the method, and the copy in TCRdb shows in-frame clones only, minus some. This sample carries about 210,000 clones, around four fifths of them seen once, and the ten largest clones take less than 3.5%. Sequenced input: peripheral blood. Receptors originate from a man aged 45-60 years with active or convalescent COVID-19.

The chain links TRBV28 to TRBJ2-3; D perhaps matches TRBD2 (6 bases). Germline V gene sequence: CDR1 MDHEN, CDR2 SYDVKM. The CDR3 covers 15 residues. The germline V and J ends were trimmed by 1 base and 0 bases, with 8 bases remaining between them. CDR3 in amino acids: CASSLLGTSTDTQYF. CDR3 DNA: TGTGCCAGCAGTTTATTGGGGACTAGCACAGATACGCAGTATTTT.

The chain links TRBV28 to TRBJ1-5; TRBD1 agrees at 9 bases. The CDR3 has 17 residues. Germline V gene lookup returns CDR1 MDHEN and CDR2 SYDVKM. V trimming: 7 bases; J trimming: 2 bases; junction bases outside the gene matches: 12. The chain's CDR3 is CASIPGQGVFGNQPQHF. The CDR3 coding sequence is TGTGCCAGCATACCGGGACAGGGAGTATTCGGCAATCAGCCCCAGCATTTT. The whole variable domain, remainder taken from reference TRBV28 and TRBJ1-5, is DVKVTQSSRYLVKRTGEKVFLECVQDMDHENMFWYRQDPGLGLRLIYFSYDVKMKEKGDIPEGYSVSREKKERFSLILESASTNQTSMYLCASIPGQGVFGNQPQHFGDGTRLSIL.

This chain links TRBV5-4 with TRBJ2-7, with 10 bases lining up with TRBD2. Germline CDR1 SGHNT, CDR2 YYREEE (reference sequence). This CDR3 is 15 amino acids long. V gave up 7 bases and J gave up 7 bases; unmatched junction bases: 14. The CDR3 loop reads CASGRDLAGVGEQYF. CDR3 nucleotides: TGTGCCAGCGGGCGAGATCTAGCGGGAGTAGGGGAGCAGTACTTC.

The chain combines TRBV6-5 with TRBJ2-3; maybe TRBD1 (5 bases). V was shortened by 6 bases and J by 3 bases, with 13 bases between the two germline ends. Germline CDR1 reads MNHEY; CDR2 reads SVGAGI. The CDR3 length is 14 residues. CDR3 in amino acids: CASRATSGTDTQYF. The CDR3 nucleotides read TGTGCCAGCAGGGCCACTTCAGGGACAGATACGCAGTATTTT.

This chain joins TRBV29-1 and TRBJ2-1; the match to TRBD1 covers 8 bases. CDR1 is SQVTM and CDR2 is ANQGSEA in the germline V gene. After removal of 7 bases from V and 7 bases from J, the junction contained 9 bases not matched to a gene. There are 13 residues in the CDR3. The CDR3 sequence: CSARDRRQNEQFF. Written as DNA, the CDR3 is TGCAGCGCCCGGGACAGGCGGCAGAATGAGCAGTTCTTC.

This chain links TRBV15 with TRBJ2-7, with TRBD2 matching over 10 bases. V dropped 0 bases and J dropped 2; count of bases not matched to a gene: 7. The CDR3 sequence is 17 residues long. CDR1 is LNHNV, CDR2 YYDKDF, per germline (reference sequence). The CDR3 DNA reads TGTGCCACCAGCAGAGATCTAAGTACTAGCGGGACCTACGAGCAGTACTTC. Amino acids: CATSRDLSTSGTYEQYF.

J is TRBJ2-3 and V is TRBV5-5; weak D call: TRBD2 (5 bases). Trimming cost V 4 bases and J 2 bases, with 11 bases left between them. This CDR3 comprises 14 residues. The germline V gene encodes CDR1 SGHKS and CDR2 YYEKEE (reference sequence). CDR3 region: CASSAGVNTDTQYF. The CDR3 DNA reads TGTGCCAGCAGCGCCGGGGTTAACACAGATACGCAGTATTTT.

This sequence joins TRBV12-3 or TRBV12-4 and TRBJ2-3, with D possibly being TRBD2 (5 bases). V was trimmed by 8 bases and J by 4 bases, leaving 10 bases between them. The CDR3 contains 12 residues. The chain's CDR3 is CASQRAADTQYF. CDR3 sequence (DNA): TGTGCCAGCCAAAGAGCGGCAGATACGCAGTATTTT.

The chain recombines TRBV10-1 with TRBJ2-1; 9 positions agree with TRBD1. V lost 2 bases, J lost 12 bases, and 5 bases stayed unmatched. In germline, CDR1 is WNHNN, CDR2 SYGVQD (reference sequence). CDR3 length equals 13 residues. CDR3 DNA: TGCGCCAGCAGTGAGGACAGGGGGGGCTCGCAGTTCTTC. Translated, it gives CASSEDRGGSQFF.

This rearrangement joins TRBV7-2 to TRBJ2-7; 8 bases are shared with TRBD1. Germline-derived CDR1 and CDR2 are SGHTA and FQGNSA. V dropped 5 bases and J dropped 2; count of bases not matched to a gene: 17. The CDR3 length is 18 residues. The CDR3 DNA sequence: TGTGCCAGCAGCCCCTCCACAGGGGGTCCCAGCTTTCCCTACGAGCAGTACTTC. It is translated as CASSPSTGGPSFPYEQYF.

J is TRBJ1-2 and V is TRBV7-6; TRBD1 agrees at 10 bases. V trimming: 1 base; J trimming: 5 bases; junction bases outside the gene matches: 4. The CDR3 extends over 15 amino acids. Germline V gene sequence: CDR1 SGHVS, CDR2 FNYEAQ. The CDR3 nucleotides read TGTGCCAGCAGCTTAGGGGACAGGGGTGGTTATGGCTACACCTTC. It yields the protein CASSLGDRGGYGYTF.